This T cell receptor beta chain was documented in a study of cytomegalovirus exposure and HLA in healthy donors. The PCR contained 60 Vbeta and 13 Jbeta primers. The method was immunoSEQ multiplex PCR; TCRdb's version includes in-frame clones alone and lacks a portion of them. This repertoire shows roughly 150,000 clones, over 75% found once; its top ten account for 1.2%. In germline, CDR1 is SGDLS, CDR2 YYNGEE. V was shortened by 0 bases and J by 3 bases, with 19 bases between the two germline ends. This CDR3 comprises 18 residues. This clone was counted a few times. The TCR sequence derives from a female donor in good health and CMV-seronegative. Source material: PBMCs. The chain combines TRBV9 with TRBJ1-3; a possible D gene is TRBD1 (6 bases). CDR3 amino acids: CASSVVGERGHFGNTIYF. The CDR3 nucleotides read TGTGCCAGCAGCGTAGTGGGAGAGAGGGGACATTTTGGAAACACCATATATTTT.